This T cell receptor (beta chain) came from a study of control samples from healthy donors and cancer patients. CDR1 is MDHEN, CDR2 SYDVKM, per germline. The CDR3 contains 15 residues. V gave up 3 bases and J gave up 7 bases, with 13 bases separating them. Repertoires were generated with immunoSEQ multiplex PCR, while TCRdb's copy carries only in-frame clones and drops some. Of just under 80,000 clones listed, roughly 90% were seen once; the top ten hold 1.5% to 2%. This clone appeared once. The V and J genes are TRBV28 and TRBJ1-6; D unclear. Sequenced sample: PBMCs. The sequence was collected from a woman aged 60 to 75 with head and neck cancer. In nucleotides, the CDR3 is TGTGCCAGCAGTTTTGCCCTAAGCACCAATTCACCCCTCCACTTT. Amino acid sequence: CASSFALSTNSPLHF.